A selection of T cell receptor beta chains follows, all from one sample in a study of CD8+ T cells in alopecia areata. Clones were read by immunoSEQ multiplex PCR, and TCRdb kept only the in-frame ones, dropping some. The table has about 200,000 clones, approximately 57% seen once. The sequenced sample was CD4+ T cells sorted from blood, obtained at week 24, from a patient treated with tofacitinib. Every receptor here comes from a human donor with alopecia areata. The CDR3 runs from the conserved cysteine through the conserved F or W. A D gene is named only where the DNA matches it firmly. A row's size may be missing; if present it is once, few, many or a size class.

J: TRBJ1-1; D: TRBD1; size: NA; V: TRBV7-2; DNA: TGTGCCAGCAGCAAGGGGACAGGGTACACTGAAGCTTTCTTT; CDR3: CASSKGTGYTEAFF
J: TRBJ2-7; D: NA; size: NA; V: TRBV5-1; DNA: TGCGCCAGCAGCTTGGAAGGGAGTACCTACGAGCAGTACTTC; CDR3: CASSLEGSTYEQYF
J: TRBJ1-2; D: NA; size: NA; V: TRBV29-1; DNA: TGCAGCGTTCGGGCTGACTATGGCTACACCTTC; CDR3: CSVRADYGYTF
J: TRBJ2-1; D: NA; size: NA; V: TRBV27; DNA: TGTGCCAGCAGTTTAACGGGGGTTGAGCAGTTCTTC; CDR3: CASSLTGVEQFF
J: TRBJ1-1; D: NA; size: NA; V: TRBV27; DNA: TGTGCCAGCAGTTTATCGTTGGGGCAGGGCAGGAACACTGAAGCTTTCTTT; CDR3: CASSLSLGQGRNTEAFF
J: TRBJ2-3; D: NA; size: NA; V: TRBV27; DNA: TGTGCCAGCAGTTTAGGCGGTTGGCAGGGGATCGCAGATACGCAGTATTTT; CDR3: CASSLGGWQGIADTQYF
J: TRBJ1-1; D: NA; size: few; V: TRBV29-1; DNA: TGCAGCGTACGGGGGCTAAGAAAGAACACTGAAGCTTTCTTT; CDR3: CSVRGLRKNTEAFF
J: TRBJ1-2; D: NA; size: NA; V: TRBV25-1; DNA: TGTGCCAGCAGTACACGCGGGGGAGTGGGAGGCTACACCTTC; CDR3: CASSTRGGVGGYTF
J: TRBJ1-2; D: TRBD1; size: NA; V: TRBV7-9; DNA: TGTGCCAGCAGTGTCCACCCACAGGGGATTAAAGAGGGCTACACCTTC; CDR3: CASSVHPQGIKEGYTF
J: TRBJ1-1; D: NA; size: NA; V: TRBV5-4; DNA: TGTGCCAGCAGCCGGGACACAAAGAACACTGAAGCTTTCTTT; CDR3: CASSRDTKNTEAFF
J: TRBJ1-1; D: NA; size: NA; V: TRBV29-1; DNA: TGCAGCGTTGAAGAGACCCTGTCCATGAACACTGAAGCTTTCTTT; CDR3: CSVEETLSMNTEAFF
J: TRBJ2-3; D: NA; size: NA; V: TRBV4-3; DNA: TGCGCCAGCAGCCAAGGGCAGGGAGATACGCAGTATTTT; CDR3: CASSQGQGDTQYF
J: TRBJ2-7; D: NA; size: few; V: TRBV6-5; DNA: TGTGCCAGCAGAACGGGGTCCATAGGCGAGCAGTACTTC; CDR3: CASRTGSIGEQYF
J: TRBJ1-2; D: NA; size: NA; V: TRBV28; DNA: TGTGCCAGCAGTCTCGCTCCCTATGGCTACACCTTC; CDR3: CASSLAPYGYTF
J: TRBJ2-3; D: NA; size: NA; V: TRBV18; DNA: TGTGCCAGCTCACCGGTCGTTGGAACAGATACGCAGTATTTT; CDR3: CASSPVVGTDTQYF
J: TRBJ2-1; D: NA; size: NA; V: TRBV2; DNA: TGTGCCAGCAGTTTCATTAAGGGGGAGCAGTTCTTC; CDR3: CASSFIKGEQFF
J: TRBJ2-1; D: NA; size: NA; V: TRBV29-1; DNA: TGCAGCGTTGAAGGGCAGGGTGGCAATGAGCAGTTCTTC; CDR3: CSVEGQGGNEQFF
J: TRBJ1-2; D: NA; size: NA; V: TRBV5-1; DNA: TGCGCCAGCAGCTTGGGACTGAACCTCTATGGCTACACCTTC; CDR3: CASSLGLNLYGYTF
J: TRBJ1-6; D: NA; size: once; V: TRBV30; DNA: TGTGCCTGGAGGTTCGGGGAAGGGAGAAATTCACCCCTCCACTTT; CDR3: CAWRFGEGRNSPLHF
J: TRBJ1-5; D: NA; size: NA; V: TRBV30; DNA: TGTGCCTGGAGTGCTACAGGCGCTCAGCCCCAGCATTTT; CDR3: CAWSATGAQPQHF
J: TRBJ2-7; D: NA; size: once; V: TRBV29-1; DNA: TGCAGCGCCGCCCGCCCAGGAAAAATTCCCTACGAGCAGTACTTC; CDR3: CSAARPGKIPYEQYF
J: TRBJ2-1; D: NA; size: NA; V: TRBV7-3; DNA: TGTGCCAGCAGCACCGGAAACAATGAGCAGTTCTTC; CDR3: CASSTGNNEQFF
J: TRBJ1-2; D: NA; size: NA; V: TRBV15; DNA: TGTGCCACCAGCAGAGATCTTGCAGAAGGGTTTTATGGCTACACCTTC; CDR3: CATSRDLAEGFYGYTF
J: TRBJ1-6; D: NA; size: NA; V: TRBV4-3; DNA: TGCGCCAGCAGCCAAGATGGGACCGACAATTCACCCCTCCACTTT; CDR3: CASSQDGTDNSPLHF
J: TRBJ2-1; D: NA; size: NA; V: TRBV6-1; DNA: TGTGCCAGCCTAGACTTCGGCTCCTACAATGAGCAGTTCTTC; CDR3: CASLDFGSYNEQFF
J: TRBJ1-1; D: TRBD1; size: NA; V: TRBV10-3; DNA: TGTGCCATCAGAAGCCGGGACAGGGGAGGTGCTTTCTTT; CDR3: CAIRSRDRGGAFF
J: TRBJ1-2; D: NA; size: NA; V: TRBV9; DNA: TGTGCCAGCAGCGTGGGAAGTCGTGGGGGGAACTATGGCTACACCTTC; CDR3: CASSVGSRGGNYGYTF
J: TRBJ1-6; D: TRBD1; size: NA; V: TRBV5-6; DNA: TGTGCCAGCAGCCCGGGACAGGGAGGATCGAATTCACCCCTCCACTTT; CDR3: CASSPGQGGSNSPLHF
J: TRBJ2-2; D: TRBD1; size: NA; V: TRBV2; DNA: TGTGCCAGCAGGAAGGGACAGTTAAACACCGGGGAGCTGTTTTTT; CDR3: CASRKGQLNTGELFF
J: TRBJ1-5; D: NA; size: NA; V: TRBV7-2; DNA: TGTGCCAGCAGCTTATCTGATAGCAATCAGCCCCAGCATTTT; CDR3: CASSLSDSNQPQHF
J: TRBJ1-6; D: NA; size: NA; V: TRBV30; DNA: TGTGCCTGGCAGGACAGCTATTCACCCCTCCACTTT; CDR3: CAWQDSYSPLHF
J: TRBJ2-7; D: NA; size: NA; V: TRBV5-1; DNA: TGCGCCAGCAGCTTAGGACCCGAGGAGCAGTACTTC; CDR3: CASSLGPEEQYF
J: TRBJ1-1; D: NA; size: NA; V: TRBV20-1; DNA: TGCAGTGCCGGAGGGAACACTGAAGCTTTCTTT; CDR3: CSAGGNTEAFF
J: TRBJ2-3; D: TRBD2; size: NA; V: TRBV25-1; DNA: TGTGCCAGCAGTGAATCGCGGGGGAGCACAGATACGCAGTATTTT; CDR3: CASSESRGSTDTQYF
J: TRBJ1-1; D: TRBD1; size: few; V: TRBV29-1; DNA: TGCAGCGCCCGAGGGACAGGGAACACTGAAGCTTTCTTT; CDR3: CSARGTGNTEAFF